The 5 T cell receptor beta chains presented below share a single source sample, sequenced in a study of blood T cell repertoires in COVID-19. TCRdb's table, derived via immunoSEQ multiplex PCR, lists solely in-frame clones and lacks some. This table holds tens of thousands of clones, around 81% found once. The sequencing sample was made of peripheral blood. The receptors were sampled from a human donor in a cohort sampled during active COVID-19.

The J gene is TRBJ2-7, the V gene TRBV4-2; 8 bases map to TRBD2. Looked up from germline, CDR1 is LGHNA and CDR2 is YNFKEQ. J was trimmed by 2 bases and V by 4 bases; bases with no gene match: 7. The CDR3 spans 15 residues. The CDR3: CASSRDSGEPYEQYF. The CDR3 DNA sequence: TGTGCCAGCAGCCGAGATAGCGGGGAGCCCTACGAGCAGTACTTC.

This clone occurred a few times. The CDR3 spells CASSLEANTEAFF. The CDR3 bases are TGCGCCAGCAGCTTGGAAGCGAACACTGAAGCTTTCTTT. The chain recombines TRBV5-1 with TRBJ1-1; D is uncertain. Germline V gene sequence: CDR1 SGHRS, CDR2 YFSETQ. The V and J ends lost 0 bases and 1 base respectively, with 4 bases between them. The CDR3 is made up of 13 amino acids.

The chain carries TRBV6-5 and TRBJ1-1, with 7 bases identical to TRBD1. The germline gives CDR1 MNHEY, CDR2 SVGAGI. The CDR3 is made up of 15 amino acids. Losses at the gene ends were 5 bases for V and 6 bases for J; bases not matched to a gene: 12. The CDR3 DNA sequence: TGTGCCAGCAGTCCGCCCTTGACAGGGAGGCCTGAAGCTTTCTTT. This encodes CASSPPLTGRPEAFF.

The chain has TRBV4-2 and TRBJ2-3; 7 bases map to TRBD1. V shed 1 base and J 6 bases; nucleotides not matched to a gene: 7. Germline CDR1 LGHNA, CDR2 YNFKEQ. The CDR3 is made up of 15 amino acids. DNA of the CDR3: TGTGCCAGCAGCCAAGCCGAGGGGGCGGTGGATACGCAGTATTTT. Amino acid sequence: CASSQAEGAVDTQYF.

The rearrangement links TRBV3-1 (or the pseudogene TRBV3-2) to TRBJ1-4; 7 bases are shared with TRBD1. The CDR3 sequence is 13 residues long. Germline V gene lookup returns CDR1 LGHDT and CDR2 YNNKEL (reference sequence). V lost 4 bases to trimming and J lost 12 bases; unmatched junction nucleotides: 8. This chain's CDR3 is CASSRVQGTELFF. The CDR3 nucleotides read TGTGCCAGCAGCCGGGTTCAGGGGACAGAACTGTTTTTT.